Shown below are 26 T cell receptor beta chains from a single sample sequenced in a study of blood T cell repertoires in COVID-19. The protocol was immunoSEQ multiplex PCR, while the TCRdb copy is restricted to in-frame clones and leaves out a portion. The top ten hold 2.3% of the sample, which has about 150,000 clones, about nine tenths seen once. Material for sequencing was peripheral blood. The receptor source for this set is a human donor in a cohort sampled during active COVID-19.

The chain carries TRBV20-1 and TRBJ2-3; the match to TRBD2 covers 11 bases. In germline, CDR1 is DFQATT, CDR2 SNEGSKA (reference sequence). The CDR3 runs 14 residues. After removal of 3 bases from V and 6 bases from J, the junction contained 5 bases not matched to a gene. The DNA for the CDR3 is TGCAGTGCTAGTAGCGGGAGGGCGGAGGATACGCAGTATTTT. Protein sequence: CSASSGRAEDTQYF.

This chain joins TRBV25-1 and TRBJ2-7, with 10 bases identical to TRBD1. V shed 4 bases, J shed 3 bases, and the junction held 6 bases outside the gene matches. The CDR3 length is 15 residues. Germline V gene data show CDR1 as MGHDK and CDR2 as SYGVNS. The CDR3 region is CASSGDRGLSYEQYF. In nucleotides, the CDR3 is TGTGCCAGCAGTGGAGACAGGGGGCTGAGCTACGAGCAGTACTTC.

The gene calls are TRBV9 and TRBJ1-5, with 7 bases lining up with TRBD1. Germline V gene data show CDR1 as SGDLS and CDR2 as YYNGEE. V lost 0 bases, J lost 7 bases, and 7 bases stayed unmatched. The CDR3 has 15 residues. The CDR3 bases are TGTGCCAGCAGCGTAGCAGAGGGGGCAGGGCAGCCCCAGCATTTT. Translation: CASSVAEGAGQPQHF.

The chain has TRBV4-2 and TRBJ2-3, with 7 bases that match TRBD2. V shed 4 bases and J 1 base; nucleotides not matched to a gene: 11. The V gene's germline CDR1 is LGHNA and CDR2 YNFKEQ. CDR3 length equals 17 residues. Here the CDR3 DNA reads TGTGCCAGCAGCCTGGAGGGAGGGCGGTGGGGCACAGATACGCAGTATTTT. Its protein is CASSLEGGRWGTDTQYF.

The chain carries TRBV5-1 and TRBJ2-1; 7 positions agree with TRBD2. V lost 3 bases and J lost 2; bases outside the gene matches: 8. CDR3 length: 16 residues. Germline V gene data show CDR1 as SGHRS and CDR2 as YFSETQ. The chain's CDR3 is CASSSYGGRTYNEQFF. CDR3 DNA sequence: TGCGCCAGCAGCTCGTATGGCGGGAGAACCTACAATGAGCAGTTCTTC.

The chain combines TRBV6-5 with TRBJ1-3; TRBD1 aligns across 7 bases. Germline CDR1 MNHEY, CDR2 SVGAGI. J was trimmed by 2 bases and V by 5 bases; bases with no gene match: 3. This CDR3 has 14 amino acids. Here the CDR3 DNA reads TGTGCCAGCAGTACAGGGGCAGCTGGAAACACCATATATTTT. Residues: CASSTGAAGNTIYF.

This chain joins TRBV3-1 (or the pseudogene TRBV3-2) and TRBJ2-2, with D maybe TRBD2 (6 bases). Trimming shortened V by 0 bases and J by 1 base, and 15 bases separated the two germline ends. Germline assignment: CDR1 LGHDT and CDR2 YNNKEL (reference sequence). The CDR3 spans 18 residues. Here the CDR3 DNA reads TGTGCCAGCAGCCAAGATAGGGGACTCATTCAGAACACCGGGGAGCTGTTTTTT. Its translation: CASSQDRGLIQNTGELFF.

The V gene is TRBV4-2, the J gene TRBJ2-7; 9 bases map to TRBD2. V dropped 4 bases and J dropped 3; count of bases not matched to a gene: 7. This CDR3 comprises 15 residues. Germline CDR1 reads LGHNA; CDR2 reads YNFKEQ. The CDR3 nucleotides are TGTGCCAGCAGCCCCGGTTTAGCGGGAGTCTACGAGCAGTACTTC. Translation gives CASSPGLAGVYEQYF.

The DNA for the CDR3 is TGTGCCAGCAGCGTCCGACAGACGAACACTGAAGCTTTCTTT. Encoded protein: CASSVRQTNTEAFF. The V call is TRBV2, the J call TRBJ1-1; possibly TRBD1 for D (5 bases). The V end lost 6 bases, the J end lost 1 base, and 12 bases lay between the germline ends. Germline CDR1 reads SNHLY; CDR2 reads FYNNEI. The CDR3 length is 14 residues.

The rearrangement joins TRBV7-3 to TRBJ2-3; 9 nucleotides align to TRBD2. Germline V gene sequence: CDR1 SGHTA, CDR2 FQGTGA. The CDR3 sequence is 16 residues long. J gave up 6 bases and V 1 base, and 8 bases lay outside the gene matches. CDR3 bases: TGTGCCAGCAGCTTAAGTAGCGGGAGTGGTTGGGATACGCAGTATTTT. Translated: CASSLSSGSGWDTQYF.

This clone was seen only once. The chain has TRBV5-5 and TRBJ2-3; 8 positions agree with TRBD2. Germline V gene lookup returns CDR1 SGHKS and CDR2 YYEKEE (reference sequence). Trimming took 4 bases from V and 5 from J; bases not matched to a gene: 12. CDR3 size: 16 residues. CDR3 DNA: TGTGCCAGCAGCAACCAATTAGCGGGAAGTCGAGATACGCAGTATTTT. Its translation is CASSNQLAGSRDTQYF.

The J gene is TRBJ2-3, the V gene TRBV30; D gene unclear. Trimming cost V 7 bases and J 3 bases, with 17 bases left between them. The CDR3 spans 14 residues. Germline CDR1 and CDR2: GTSNPN and SVGIG (reference sequence). The CDR3 spells CAFQMGSWTDTQYF. The CDR3 region has the DNA TGTGCCTTCCAAATGGGCAGCTGGACAGATACGCAGTATTTT.

The chain combines TRBV7-3 with TRBJ2-6, with TRBD1 matching over 11 bases. The germline V gene encodes CDR1 SGHTA and CDR2 FQGTGA. V shed 4 bases, J shed 3 bases, and the junction held 11 bases outside the gene matches. CDR3 length: 19 residues. The CDR3 is CASSWTGGDHLGGANVLTF. CDR3 nucleotides: TGTGCCAGCAGCTGGACAGGGGGCGACCATTTGGGTGGGGCCAACGTCCTGACTTTC.

V and J are TRBV28 and TRBJ1-1; D is ambiguous. CDR1 MDHEN and CDR2 SYDVKM come from the germline V gene. Trimming stripped 5 bases from V and 7 bases from J, with 23 bases between. The CDR3 spans 16 residues. This chain's CDR3 is CASSVNRLPRAGEAFF. The DNA of the CDR3 is TGTGCCAGCAGTGTGAACAGATTACCGAGGGCGGGTGAAGCTTTCTTT.

This clone was seen a few times. The chain employs TRBV6-2 or TRBV6-3 and TRBJ1-5, with 7 bases that match TRBD1. The ends lost 6 bases at V and 4 bases at J; junction bases unmatched: 12. This CDR3 region has 16 residues. Per germline, CDR1 MNHEY and CDR2 SVGEGT. The CDR3 DNA is TGTGCCAGCAGCCAACGAACGGGACAGAGGAATCAGCCCCAGCATTTT. This sequence encodes CASSQRTGQRNQPQHF.

In regard to this clone: The conserved phenylalanine or tryptophan is not found at the CDR3 terminus, so this likely reflects a read error. The DNA is left out, because the CDR3 cannot be placed on it with certainty; the CDR3 is given as TCRdb lists it. The chain links TRBV6-6 to TRBJ2-3; TRBD2 was called by the table and not checked on the DNA. CDR1 is MNHNY and CDR2 is SVGAGI in the germline V gene (reference sequence). The CDR3 is 13 amino acids in total, end residues counted. CDR3 in amino acids: CASTTRGATPLAR.

V and J are TRBV18 and TRBJ1-5; D unclear. Trimming pared 7 bases from V and 4 bases from J, leaving 8 bases between. The CDR3 is made up of 12 amino acids. Germline V gene lookup returns CDR1 KGHSH and CDR2 LQKENI. The CDR3 reads CASFSTNQPQHF. CDR3 bases: TGTGCCAGCTTTTCTACGAATCAGCCCCAGCATTTT.

This clone was recorded only once. The chain is built from TRBV7-9 and TRBJ2-7; tentative D call: TRBD1 (5 bases). Per germline, CDR1 SEHNR and CDR2 FQNEAQ (reference sequence). The CDR3 is 15 amino acids. Trimming removed 1 base at V and 0 bases at J, with 10 bases between. CDR3 DNA sequence: TGTGCCAGCAGCTTAGGGGCAGGGTCCTCCTACGAGCAGTACTTC. This gives the protein CASSLGAGSSYEQYF.

The V and J genes are TRBV7-9 and TRBJ2-5; TRBD2 matches at 9 bases. The CDR3 runs to 16 residues. With V trimmed by 3 bases and J by 4 bases, 9 bases remained unmatched. Germline lookup yields CDR1 SEHNR and CDR2 FQNEAQ (reference sequence). The CDR3 nucleotides read TGTGCCAGCAGCTTCGCAGGGCGGGAGGGCCGAGAGACCCAGTACTTC. Translated: CASSFAGREGRETQYF.

J is TRBJ2-3 and V is TRBV9; perhaps TRBD1 as D (6 bases). Trimming removed 3 bases at V and 4 bases at J, with 15 bases between. This CDR3 is built from 15 residues. Per the germline V gene, CDR1 is SGDLS and CDR2 is YYNGEE. The CDR3 sequence: CASSATGYWSDTQYF. Here the CDR3 DNA reads TGTGCCAGCAGCGCAACAGGGTATTGGTCAGATACGCAGTATTTT.

This chain uses TRBV28 with TRBJ2-7; 7 positions agree with TRBD1. Per the germline V gene, CDR1 is MDHEN and CDR2 is SYDVKM. With V trimmed by 6 bases and J by 2 bases, 4 bases remained unmatched. The CDR3 spans 13 residues. The CDR3 DNA sequence: TGTGCCAGCAGAGAGACAGGGCCCTACGAGCAGTACTTC. Protein product: CASRETGPYEQYF.

This rearrangement joins TRBV2 to TRBJ2-7, with TRBD1 matching 8 bases. Germline trimming cut 8 bases from V and 2 bases from J; bases unmatched to any gene: 2. The CDR3 has 12 residues. Looked up from germline, CDR1 is SNHLY and CDR2 is FYNNEI. The CDR3 DNA reads TGTGCCAGCTCGGGACAGGCCTACGAGCAGTACTTC. As protein: CASSGQAYEQYF.

This clone has a handful of counts. V gene TRBV2 combines with J gene TRBJ1-3; a weak D match, TRBD1 (6 bases). This CDR3 contains 13 residues. The germline V and J ends were trimmed by 6 bases and 3 bases, with 9 bases remaining between them. CDR1 SNHLY and CDR2 FYNNEI come from the germline V gene. In nucleotides, the CDR3 is TGTGCCAGCAGGAGGGACAATGGAAACACCATATATTTT. Residues: CASRRDNGNTIYF.

The rearrangement links TRBV6-2 or TRBV6-3 to TRBJ2-3; TRBD2 matches at 8 bases. The CDR3 spans 17 residues. Germline values: CDR1 MNHEY, CDR2 SVGEGT. V lost 4 bases to trimming and J lost 1 base; unmatched junction nucleotides: 10. This chain's CDR3 is CASSSRGALARTDTQYF. The CDR3 DNA reads TGTGCCAGCAGTTCGCGGGGGGCACTCGCCCGCACAGATACGCAGTATTTT.

The chain links TRBV6-5 to TRBJ2-5; D gene ambiguous. This CDR3 has 14 residues. The germline CDR1 and CDR2 sequences are MNHEY and SVGAGI. Trimming shortened V by 5 bases and J by 5 bases, and 15 bases separated the two germline ends. CDR3 amino acids: CASSREQLAETQYF. In nucleotides, the CDR3 is TGTGCCAGCAGTCGTGAACAGCTCGCGGAGACCCAGTACTTC.

The chain employs TRBV4-3 and TRBJ1-1; a possible D gene is TRBD1 (5 bases). CDR1 is LGHNA and CDR2 is YSLEER in the germline V gene. The CDR3 is 12 amino acids. Trimming stripped 3 bases from V and 7 bases from J, with 9 bases between. The CDR3 here is CASSHRGVEAFF. The CDR3 DNA follows: TGCGCCAGCAGCCACCGGGGGGTTGAAGCTTTCTTT.